This T cell receptor (beta chain) was captured in a study of T-cell reconstitution after alpha-beta-depleted transplantation in children. Notes on this clonotype: What it recognizes is unknown.

Germline lookup yields CDR1 DFQATT and CDR2 SNEGSKA (reference sequence). Trimming left V 1 base short and J 4 bases short, with 14 bases between. The CDR3 is made up of 15 amino acids. The TCRbeta library was prepared with unique molecular identifiers. MiXCR, run by TCRdb on the PCR reads, gives a single entry per CDR3 protein. The sample has fewer than 550,000 distinct CDR3 sequences, roughly 11% seen once; the top ten hold 14%. Findings and caveats of the study: Among T cells one year after transplant, newly produced cells accounted for most counts and diversity. Recipient T cells and thymic progenitors that survived gave rise to the high TCRbeta diversity observed at day 60 in some patients. Reports say that about two months after transplant, the alpha-beta T cells came out of several hundred graft clones that had expanded.

This receptor was identified in a female patient between 2 and 15 years old who had a stem cell transplant for aplastic anemia, so the T cells may come from the graft donor. The chain combines TRBV20-1 with TRBJ1-5; D unresolved. The sequenced sample was PBMCs, mostly from graft donor cells, obtained 180 days after TCRalphabeta/CD19-depleted stem cell transplant. The CDR3 region has the DNA TGCAGTGCTAGAGGGGGTGGAGGGTCAAATCAGCCCCAGCATTTT. Amino acid sequence: CSARGGGGSNQPQHF.